These 32 T cell receptor beta chains originate from one sample sequenced in a study of blood T cell repertoires in COVID-19. Profiling relied on immunoSEQ multiplex PCR, and the TCRdb table lists in-frame clones only, not all of them. The sample holds a few hundred thousand clones, approximately 85% seen once. The sample consisted of peripheral blood. All receptors come from a human donor in a cohort sampled during active COVID-19.

The chain has TRBV4-1 and TRBJ2-7; 9 bases fit TRBD1. Germline V gene lookup returns CDR1 MGHRA and CDR2 YSYEKL. This CDR3 has 15 amino acids. V dropped 0 bases and J dropped 7; count of bases not matched to a gene: 7. The CDR3 DNA reads TGCGCCAGCAGCCAAGATGGACAGGGGTTTGGTGAGCAGTACTTC. It specifies CASSQDGQGFGEQYF.

The chain couples TRBV29-1 to TRBJ1-5, with 7 bases lining up with TRBD1. The CDR3 runs to 12 residues. The trim removed 4 bases at V and 8 bases at J, leaving 5 bases unmatched. The germline V gene has CDR1 SQVTM and CDR2 ANQGSEA. CDR3 loop: CSVGGGQEPQHF. Here the CDR3 DNA reads TGCAGCGTTGGAGGGGGCCAGGAGCCCCAGCATTTT.

DNA for the CDR3: TGTGCCAGCAGCCCCCGGGACAGCAACTCCTACGAGCAGTACTTC. Its translation is CASSPRDSNSYEQYF. The gene calls are TRBV7-9 and TRBJ2-7, with 7 bases matching TRBD1. Germline trimming cut 5 bases from V and 0 bases from J; bases unmatched to any gene: 7. In germline, CDR1 is SEHNR, CDR2 FQNEAQ (reference sequence). The CDR3 contains 15 residues.

The chain employs TRBV29-1 and TRBJ1-2; TRBD1 agrees at 8 bases. The CDR3 consists of 13 residues. J gave up 2 bases and V 8 bases, and 7 bases lay outside the gene matches. The germline V gene has CDR1 SQVTM and CDR2 ANQGSEA. The CDR3 region has the DNA TGCAGCACCGCGACAGGGGCAAACTATGGCTACACCTTC. Amino acids: CSTATGANYGYTF.

A single count supports this clone. The rearrangement uses TRBV6-5 and TRBJ1-2; 8 bases match TRBD1. Germline-derived CDR1 and CDR2 are MNHEY and SVGAGI. The ends lost 0 bases at V and 0 bases at J; junction bases unmatched: 0. This CDR3 is built from 15 residues. The chain's CDR3 is CASSYSTGANYGYTF. The CDR3 DNA is TGTGCCAGCAGTTACTCGACAGGGGCTAACTATGGCTACACCTTC.

This sequence joins TRBV24-1 and TRBJ2-1; possibly TRBD1 for D (5 bases). Per germline, CDR1 KGHDR and CDR2 SFDVKD. This CDR3 is built from 16 residues. V lost 1 base and J lost 7, with 16 bases in between. For the CDR3, the DNA is TGTGCCACCAGTGATTTTAGGGGTTTAGCTACAAATGAGCAGTTCTTC. Amino acids: CATSDFRGLATNEQFF.

The chain couples TRBV7-8 to TRBJ2-7, with D perhaps matching TRBD2 (6 bases). Germline CDR1 and CDR2: SGHVS and FQNEAQ. V lost 6 bases, J lost 0 bases, and 15 bases lay in between. This CDR3 is built from 15 residues. In DNA form, the CDR3 reads TGTGCCAGCAGTACGTATGGAGGGACCTCCTACGAGCAGTACTTC. Translating gives CASSTYGGTSYEQYF.

As regards this clone: This specimen includes other DNA sequences encoding the same CDR3. DNA for the CDR3: TGTGCCAGCAGGGGGCCCTACGAGCAGTACTTC. Its protein is CASRGPYEQYF. The chain combines TRBV6-5 with TRBJ2-7, with D tentatively TRBD1 (5 bases). Germline CDR1 and CDR2: MNHEY and SVGAGI. Trimming shortened V by 6 bases and J by 2 bases, and 5 bases separated the two germline ends. The CDR3 is 11 residues long.

This clone turned up a few times. The V gene is TRBV19, the J gene TRBJ1-6; the D is unclear. Trimming took 9 bases from V and 3 from J, leaving 6 bases between them. The CDR3 sequence is 12 residues long. Germline loops: CDR1 LNHDA, CDR2 SQIVND (reference sequence). The DNA for the CDR3 is TGTGCCAGCGAGGACTATAATTCACCCCTCCACTTT. This encodes CASEDYNSPLHF.

V and J are TRBV9 and TRBJ1-5, with TRBD1 as a possible D gene (6 bases). V was trimmed by 0 bases and J by 7 bases, leaving 11 bases between them. CDR3 length equals 14 residues. Germline V lookup: CDR1 SGDLS, CDR2 YYNGEE. The CDR3 DNA is TGTGCCAGCAGCGTAGGAGGGGGTGGACAGCCCCAGCATTTT. It is translated as CASSVGGGGQPQHF.

J is TRBJ2-1 and V is TRBV2; 16 nucleotides match TRBD2. Germline lookup yields CDR1 SNHLY and CDR2 FYNNEI. Losses at the gene ends were 6 bases for V and 9 bases for J; bases not matched to a gene: 5. The CDR3 is made up of 15 amino acids. As DNA, the CDR3 is TGTGCCAGCAGGTTTGGGACTAGCGGGGGGGTTGAGCAGTTCTTC. This translates into CASRFGTSGGVEQFF.

The chain joins TRBV30 to TRBJ2-3, with 10 bases lining up with TRBD1. The CDR3 consists of 14 residues. The V and J ends lost 6 bases and 1 base, in that order; junction bases with no gene match: 4. Germline V gene lookup returns CDR1 GTSNPN and CDR2 SVGIG (reference sequence). The CDR3 nucleotides are TGTGCCTGTAGAGGACAGGGGGGCACAGATACGCAGTATTTT. Its protein product is CACRGQGGTDTQYF.

The chain links TRBV20-1 to TRBJ1-3; no definite D call. This CDR3 is built from 13 residues. Looked up from germline, CDR1 is DFQATT and CDR2 is SNEGSKA (reference sequence). With 6 bases removed from V and 0 bases from J, the gap between germline ends came to 9 bases. The CDR3 nucleotides read TGCAGTGCCAGTCCACTCTCTGGAAACACCATATATTTT. The encoded protein is CSASPLSGNTIYF.

This CDR3 is CASSLSRGGGELFF. The CDR3 DNA reads TGCGCCAGCAGCTTAAGCCGGGGTGGCGGGGAGCTGTTTTTT. This chain connects TRBV5-1 to TRBJ2-2, with a weak D call TRBD2 (5 bases). This CDR3 has 14 amino acids. V shed 2 bases and J shed 7 bases, with 12 bases lying between them. Germline CDR1 reads SGHRS; CDR2 reads YFSETQ.

V is TRBV14 and J is TRBJ1-5; no reliable D call. Trimming removed 3 bases from V and 4 bases from J, with 7 bases in between. This CDR3 has 13 amino acids. Germline-derived CDR1 and CDR2 are SGHDN and FVKESK. CDR3 sequence reads: CASSQGPNQPQHF. CDR3 coding DNA: TGTGCCAGCAGCCAGGGCCCAAATCAGCCCCAGCATTTT.

The rearrangement joins TRBV19 to TRBJ2-3; 7 positions agree with TRBD1. The CDR3 has 16 amino acids. V shed 4 bases, J shed 4 bases, and the junction held 11 bases outside the gene matches. CDR1 and CDR2 (germline): LNHDA, SQIVND (reference sequence). CDR3 sequence reads: CASSSPDRAMADTQYF. The CDR3 DNA sequence: TGTGCCAGTAGTAGTCCCGACAGGGCCATGGCAGATACGCAGTATTTT.

The rearrangement links TRBV11-2 to TRBJ2-7; TRBD1 matches 7 bases. This CDR3 has 14 residues. Losses at the gene ends were 5 bases for V and 5 bases for J; bases not matched to a gene: 9. Germline loops: CDR1 SGHAT, CDR2 FQNNGV. This CDR3 is CASSPYQGDDEQYF. CDR3 bases: TGTGCCAGCAGCCCTTATCAGGGGGACGACGAGCAGTACTTC.

J is TRBJ2-5 and V is TRBV30; TRBD1 agrees at 10 bases. Germline V gene data show CDR1 as GTSNPN and CDR2 as SVGIG (reference sequence). The CDR3 contains 13 residues. J was trimmed by 4 bases and V by 5 bases; bases with no gene match: 4. CDR3 sequence (DNA): TGTGCCTGGGACAGGGGGCTAAGAGAGACCCAGTACTTC. Protein: CAWDRGLRETQYF.

The chain recombines TRBV7-7 with TRBJ2-5; TRBD2 aligns across 11 bases. The trim removed 5 bases at V and 4 bases at J, leaving 12 bases unmatched. This CDR3 contains 17 residues. Germline-derived CDR1 and CDR2 are SSHAT and FNYEAQ (reference sequence). CDR3: CASSARWLAGGGETQYF. CDR3 DNA: TGTGCCAGCAGCGCCCGGTGGCTAGCGGGGGGAGGAGAGACCCAGTACTTC.

This rearrangement joins TRBV2 to TRBJ2-5, with TRBD2 matching over 10 bases. J was trimmed by 4 bases and V by 5 bases; bases with no gene match: 13. Germline V CDR1 and CDR2: SNHLY, FYNNEI. The length of the CDR3 is 17 residues. Here the CDR3 DNA reads TGTGCCAGCAGTCCCGGTGTGAGCGGGGGGGCGGTAGAGACCCAGTACTTC. As protein: CASSPGVSGGAVETQYF.

The chain links TRBV6-5 to TRBJ1-3; D may be TRBD1 (6 bases). Germline lookup yields CDR1 MNHEY and CDR2 SVGAGI. The CDR3 spans 15 residues. V lost 7 bases to trimming and J lost 2 bases, with 15 bases between them. CDR3 DNA sequence: TGTGCCAGCACCCTCCAGACAGGTCCTGGAAACACCATATATTTT. It yields the protein CASTLQTGPGNTIYF.

The chain joins TRBV21-1 to TRBJ2-7; TRBD1 reflects the table's D call only, with no check against the DNA. TRBV21-1 is annotated as a pseudogene. The CDR3 is made up of 15 amino acids. The CDR3 bases are TGTGCCAGCAGCAAAGAACAGGGGGTCTCCTACGAGCAGTACTTC. Protein product: CASSKEQGVSYEQYF.

The chain couples TRBV11-3 to TRBJ2-7, with 9 nucleotides matching TRBD1. Germline values: CDR1 SGHNT, CDR2 YENEEA. The CDR3 sequence is 13 residues long. Unmatched junction bases numbered 3, after V lost 4 bases and J lost 5 bases. The CDR3 DNA reads TGTGCCAGCAGCTCGGGACAGGGAGACGAGCAGTACTTC. It yields the protein CASSSGQGDEQYF. The variable domain in full, completed from reference TRBV11-3 and TRBJ2-7, reads EAGVVQSPRYKIIEKKQPVAFWCNPISGHNTLYWYLQNLGQGPELLIRYENEEAVDDSQLPKDRFSAERLKGVDSTLKIQPAELGDSAVYLCASSSGQGDEQYFGPGTRLTVT.

This clone was seen only a few times. This chain joins TRBV5-4 and TRBJ2-7, with a weak D call TRBD2 (6 bases). Trimming pared 0 bases from V and 7 bases from J, leaving 14 bases between. The germline gives CDR1 SGHNT, CDR2 YYREEE (reference sequence). The CDR3 extends over 14 amino acids. CDR3 loop: CASSLGTTVGEQYF. The CDR3 DNA reads TGTGCCAGCAGCTTGGGGACTACCGTCGGAGAGCAGTACTTC.

V usage is TRBV3-1 (or the pseudogene TRBV3-2) and J usage is TRBJ1-5; 8 bases line up with TRBD1. Looked up from germline, CDR1 is LGHDT and CDR2 is YNNKEL (reference sequence). The CDR3 runs to 14 residues. The V and J ends lost 2 bases and 6 bases, in that order; junction bases with no gene match: 3. As DNA, the CDR3 is TGTGCCAGCAGCCAAATACAGGGGGGTCAGCCCCAGCATTTT. The encoded protein is CASSQIQGGQPQHF.

CDR3 DNA: TGCAGTGCTAGTTCGGGACTTGGGGGGACCCAGTACTTC. Translating gives CSASSGLGGTQYF. The chain is built from TRBV20-1 and TRBJ2-5; the D gene is possibly TRBD2 (6 bases). V was clipped by 3 bases and J by 7 bases, with 15 bases between them. Germline V gene lookup returns CDR1 DFQATT and CDR2 SNEGSKA (reference sequence). The CDR3 contains 13 residues.

V and J are TRBV7-6 and TRBJ1-1, with D perhaps TRBD1 (6 bases). V was pared by 1 base and J by 2 bases, with 8 bases between. This CDR3 has 14 amino acids. Germline V lookup: CDR1 SGHVS, CDR2 FNYEAQ. This CDR3 is CASSLGGGNTEAFF. As DNA, the CDR3 is TGTGCCAGCAGCTTAGGGGGGGGCAACACTGAAGCTTTCTTT.

The V and J genes are TRBV5-4 and TRBJ2-7, with 9 bases fitting TRBD1. This CDR3 region has 14 residues. Trimming cost V 4 bases and J 2 bases; bases outside gene matches: 4. In germline, CDR1 is SGHNT, CDR2 YYREEE (reference sequence). This CDR3 reads CASSDRGVPYEQYF. DNA of the CDR3: TGTGCCAGCAGCGACAGGGGGGTTCCCTACGAGCAGTACTTC.

This sequence joins TRBV19 and TRBJ1-2, with a possible D match to TRBD1 (6 bases). The CDR3 spans 15 residues. V was pared by 5 bases and J by 2 bases, with 15 bases between. CDR1 is LNHDA and CDR2 is SQIVND in the germline V gene (reference sequence). CDR3 DNA sequence: TGTGCCAGTAGTCCAAGGGACAACGGAAACTATGGCTACACCTTC. Translation gives CASSPRDNGNYGYTF. Filled out from reference TRBV19 and TRBJ1-2, the complete variable domain reads DGGITQSPKYLFRKEGQNVTLSCEQNLNHDAMYWYRQDPGQGLRLIYYSQIVNDFQKGDIAEGYSVSREKKESFPLTVTSAQKNPTAFYLCASSPRDNGNYGYTFGSGTRLTVV.

The chain recombines TRBV27 with TRBJ1-1, with 12 bases aligning to TRBD1. The CDR3 loop spans 13 amino acids. Germline values: CDR1 MNHEY, CDR2 SMNVEV (reference sequence). V lost 9 bases and J lost 10; bases outside the gene matches: 9. The CDR3 DNA reads TGTGCCAGTAGGGGACAGGGGGCTTCTGTAGCTTTCTTT. It specifies CASRGQGASVAFF.

The chain has TRBV5-4 and TRBJ1-1; D possibly corresponds to TRBD1 (5 bases). The V gene lost 0 bases and the J gene lost 0 bases, with 12 bases spanning the gap. Germline lookup yields CDR1 SGHNT and CDR2 YYREEE (reference sequence). The CDR3 totals 16 residues. The CDR3 coding sequence is TGTGCCAGCAGCTTGGGAGGGGCGGGGATGAACACTGAAGCTTTCTTT. Its protein is CASSLGGAGMNTEAFF.

The chain has TRBV5-6 and TRBJ1-3; D is perhaps TRBD1 (6 bases). Germline V gives CDR1 SGHDT, CDR2 YYEEEE. This CDR3 spans 16 amino acids. Trimming took 4 bases from V and 2 from J, leaving 16 bases between them. CDR3 sequence reads: CASSRGPGAAGNTIYF. As DNA, the CDR3 is TGTGCCAGCAGCAGAGGACCAGGGGCGGCTGGAAACACCATATATTTT.